The clone carrying this T cell receptor beta chain was seen more than once but under ten times. Its antigen is undetermined. Per germline, CDR1 MNHEY and CDR2 SVGAGI. The CDR3 sequence is 16 residues long. Losses at the gene ends were 6 bases for V and 11 bases for J; bases not matched to a gene: 19. The sample comes from a study of T-cell reconstitution after alpha-beta-depleted transplantation in children. For TCRbeta, the library was prepared with unique molecular identifiers. TCRdb called the PCR reads again in MiXCR, with one record for every CDR3 protein. The profile covers about 1,000,000 distinct CDR3 sequences, with about 26% appearing a single time and more than 25% taken by the ten largest. Study observations and caveats: Surviving recipient T cells and thymic progenitors underlay high day-60 TCRbeta diversity in some patients.

This TCR was recovered from a boy under two years old who had a stem cell transplant for SCID, so the T cells may come from the graft donor. The chain carries TRBV6-5 and TRBJ1-1, with 9 nucleotides matching TRBD1. The sequenced sample was PBMCs, mostly from graft donor cells, obtained 360 days after TCRalphabeta/CD19-depleted stem cell transplant. The CDR3 nucleotides read TGTGCCAGCAGCTTACACGGGGCGGGACAGGGTATGAAGGCTTTCTTT. The encoded protein is CASSLHGAGQGMKAFF.